This T cell receptor (beta chain) was profiled in a study of shared clonotypes between healthy human individuals. Study-level findings and limits: Richness estimates generally favored naive over memory subsets.

On this clone itself: Its antigen is not known.

Recent acute infections and vaccinations were absent in the healthy HIV-negative adult donors. The CDR3 spans 14 residues. Germline lookup yields CDR1 MDHEN and CDR2 SYDVKM. V lost 10 bases and J lost 3; bases outside the gene matches: 8. The assay was immunoSEQ multiplex PCR, and TCRdb's table has in-frame clones only and misses some. The sample consists of some 500,000 clones, around 95% of them appearing once. The sequencing sample was made of naive CD4+ T cells sorted from blood. Subset reported: CD45RA+ positively selected. The chain joins TRBV28 to TRBJ2-2; 7 bases match TRBD2. The receptor's source is a woman aged 25 to 39 in good health. CDR3 region: CAIKAGRDTGELFF. The CDR3 region has the DNA TGTGCCATCAAAGCGGGAAGGGACACCGGGGAGCTGTTTTTT.